The entry below describes one TCR beta chain. Its antigen remains unidentified. The record has no base qualities; no much larger clone is one base away. One collaborating source in Seattle enrolled patients during active infection and followed them longitudinally through the course of disease. The collaborating institutions used their own protocols to collect whole blood in K2EDTA tubes. For TCRbeta analysis, collaborators shipped samples as frozen whole blood, isolated PBMCs, or DNA extracted from either of those sample types. The data were obtained in a study of blood T cell repertoires in COVID-19 (TCRdb year 2020). Study-wide context: Collaborator samples came from the United States, Italy and Spain and covered acute and convalescent phases of COVID-19. The material from the prospective study consisted of cDNA or gDNA derived from T cells, B-cell-depleted T cells, or PBMCs. Deeply sampled blood TCRbeta repertoires from subjects exposed to, actively infected with, or recovered from COVID-19 were included in the dataset. The repertoires were released in a freely available public database meant as a resource for research on the immune response to SARS-CoV-2. Samples were obtained from the ongoing ImmuneRACE study (first 160 participants) and from about 1,300 subjects provided by 6 global collaborators. Sample metadata almost always included a de-identified subject ID, COVID-19 status, age in years and sex. Where available, HLA class I and class II types were obtained from metadata supplied by the sample provider rather than from assay-based typing.

From its cysteine to its phenylalanine, the CDR3 spans 13 amino acids. The retained sequence is limited to the CDR3, 39 bases, with the frame set at the first base. Reading the germline V gene (reference sequence) gives CDR1 LNHDA and CDR2 SQIVND. V lost 8 bases and J lost 10 bases, and the count of bases not matched to a germline gene is 8. Broad study findings and their caveats: The amount of clinical and demographic metadata varied by source and participant and was provided uncurated.

TCRbeta CDR3 regions were amplified from genomic DNA using the immunoSEQ Assay, a bias-controlled multiplex PCR. The authors' analysis ran thus. Nucleated cell counts per sample were estimated from amplification of reference gene primers within the assay. To quantify the absolute abundance of each unique TCRbeta CDR3 rearrangement, sequence reads were collapsed and filtered. For each sample, productive Simpson clonality was calculated as the square root of Simpson's diversity index over productive rearrangements. Entries here come from immuneACCESS through TCRdb and include only in-frame sequences with V and J called. Some clones fail to appear in such tables; in the studies checked, an unresolved V gene covers under half of the shortfall, and the cause of the remainder is unknown. That table furnishes V, J and clone size, whereas the DNA furnished D and trimming. Across this sample there are 150,000 to 200,000 clones, with approximately 79% seen only once. Of the sample, around 7% is held by the ten largest clones.

The V gene is TRBV19 and the J gene is TRBJ2-1, and TRBD2 aligns with 10 junction nucleotides. The TCR was taken from a woman aged 40 to 55 with COVID-19, enrolled during active disease. Sequences were obtained from peripheral blood. The DNA is as follows: TGTGCCAGTTCAGGAGCGGGAGGGTGGGAGCAGTTCTTC. Translation gives CASSGAGGWEQFF.